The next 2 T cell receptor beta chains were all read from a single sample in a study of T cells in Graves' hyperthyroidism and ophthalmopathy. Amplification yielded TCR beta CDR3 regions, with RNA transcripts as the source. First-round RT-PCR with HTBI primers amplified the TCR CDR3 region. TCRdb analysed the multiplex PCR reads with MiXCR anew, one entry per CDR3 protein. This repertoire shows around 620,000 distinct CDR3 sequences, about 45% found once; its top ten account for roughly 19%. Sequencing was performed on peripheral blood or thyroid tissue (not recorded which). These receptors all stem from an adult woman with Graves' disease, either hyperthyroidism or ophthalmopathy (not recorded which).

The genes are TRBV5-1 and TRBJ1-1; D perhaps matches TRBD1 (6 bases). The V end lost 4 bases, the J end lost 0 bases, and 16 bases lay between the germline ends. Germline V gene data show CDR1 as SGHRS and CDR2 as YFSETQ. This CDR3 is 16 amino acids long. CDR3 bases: TGCGCCAGCAGCCTACAGGGTCCATCAATGAACACTGAAGCTTTCTTT. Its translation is CASSLQGPSMNTEAFF.

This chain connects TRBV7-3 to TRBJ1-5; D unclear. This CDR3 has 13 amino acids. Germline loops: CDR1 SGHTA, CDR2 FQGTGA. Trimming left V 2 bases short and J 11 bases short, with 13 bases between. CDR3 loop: CASSLARRETQHF. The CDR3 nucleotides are TGTGCCAGCAGCTTAGCGCGGCGGGAGACCCAGCATTTT.